The 11 T cell receptor beta chains below all came from one sample that was sequenced in a study of blood T cell repertoires in COVID-19. Measured with immunoSEQ multiplex PCR; TCRdb has only the in-frame clones, and not every one. The sample lists hundreds of thousands of clones, approximately 87% occurring once. Sample: peripheral blood. The receptor set was obtained from a woman aged 40 to 49 who had recovered from COVID-19.

The chain recombines TRBV6-5 with TRBJ2-5, with TRBD2 identical over 10 bases. Germline assignment: CDR1 MNHEY and CDR2 SVGAGI. Germline trimming cut 2 bases from V and 0 bases from J; bases unmatched to any gene: 3. The CDR3 is 16 residues long. The CDR3 reads CASSYGSGGDQETQYF. CDR3 nucleotide sequence: TGTGCCAGCAGTTACGGGAGCGGGGGGGACCAAGAGACCCAGTACTTC.

This sequence joins TRBV5-6 and TRBJ1-2, with D perhaps matching TRBD1 (6 bases). V lost 3 bases and J lost 4, with 22 bases in between. The CDR3 is 17 amino acids. CDR1 and CDR2 from the germline V gene are SGHDT and YYEEEE. The CDR3 loop reads CASSWGPRRPSSYGYTF. The CDR3 region has the DNA TGTGCCAGCAGCTGGGGGCCCAGGAGACCATCTTCCTATGGCTACACCTTC.

The chain carries TRBV15 and TRBJ2-7, with TRBD1 matching 9 bases. The germline V gene has CDR1 LNHNV and CDR2 YYDKDF (reference sequence). V was clipped by 7 bases and J by 0 bases; unmatched bases: 4. This CDR3 region has 14 residues. CDR3 nucleotides: TGTGCCACCACCCCGGGACAGGGCTCCTACGAGCAGTACTTC. Its translation is CATTPGQGSYEQYF.

This chain joins TRBV5-1 and TRBJ1-3; 10 bases line up with TRBD1. CDR1 and CDR2 (germline): SGHRS, YFSETQ. The trim removed 4 bases at V and 8 bases at J, leaving 6 bases unmatched. This CDR3 is built from 14 residues. The CDR3: CASSAGTGAYTIYF. In nucleotides, the CDR3 is TGCGCCAGCAGCGCCGGGACAGGGGCGTACACCATATATTTT.

The chain has TRBV30 and TRBJ2-7; 8 positions match TRBD1. V lost 2 bases to trimming and J lost 6 bases; unmatched junction nucleotides: 9. Germline V lookup: CDR1 GTSNPN, CDR2 SVGIG (reference sequence). The CDR3 totals 14 residues. CDR3 sequence (DNA): TGTGCCTGGAGTTTATTGGACAGGGTCTCCGAGCAGTACTTC. Amino acid sequence: CAWSLLDRVSEQYF.

This clone was observed a single time. The chain recombines TRBV4-1 with TRBJ2-7, with 9 bases matching TRBD2. The CDR3 spans 15 residues. V shed 0 bases and J 4 bases; nucleotides not matched to a gene: 4. CDR1 MGHRA and CDR2 YSYEKL come from the germline V gene. The CDR3 loop reads CASSQDHAGGYEQYF. In nucleotides, the CDR3 is TGCGCCAGCAGCCAAGATCATGCGGGGGGGTACGAGCAGTACTTC.

The chain couples TRBV9 to TRBJ1-1; no definite D call. The V gene lost 0 bases and the J gene lost 2 bases, with 8 bases spanning the gap. Germline CDR1 and CDR2: SGDLS and YYNGEE. The CDR3 spans 14 residues. Here the CDR3 reads CASSVDLGNTEAFF. CDR3 bases: TGTGCCAGCAGCGTAGATCTGGGCAACACTGAAGCTTTCTTT.

The V call is TRBV7-2, the J call TRBJ2-7; D might be TRBD2 (6 bases). Trimming took off 4 bases at V and 0 bases at J, with 16 bases between the two ends. The CDR3 loop spans 16 amino acids. The germline V gene encodes CDR1 SGHTA and CDR2 FQGNSA. For the CDR3, the DNA is TGTGCCAGCAGCTCCGCCGGGACTCCTAGCTCCTACGAGCAGTACTTC. This encodes CASSSAGTPSSYEQYF.

V and J are TRBV5-1 and TRBJ2-2; the D gene is possibly TRBD2 (6 bases). Germline assignment: CDR1 SGHRS and CDR2 YFSETQ. The CDR3 consists of 16 residues. V gave up 0 bases and J gave up 5 bases, with 14 bases separating them. The CDR3 nucleotides read TGCGCCAGCAGCTTGGGGCTAGCGTATGGAACCGGGGAGCTGTTTTTT. Translated, it gives CASSLGLAYGTGELFF.

V gene TRBV9 combines with J gene TRBJ2-1, with 7 bases fitting TRBD1. Trimming removed 7 bases from V and 7 bases from J; junction bases left unmatched: 8. Germline V gene data show CDR1 as SGDLS and CDR2 as YYNGEE. The CDR3 consists of 13 residues. This CDR3 reads CASSGQLHNEQFF. In nucleotides, the CDR3 is TGTGCCAGCTCGGGACAGCTCCATAATGAGCAGTTCTTC.

The rearrangement joins TRBV6-6 to TRBJ1-4; D is unclear. Between the trimmed V and J ends, which lost 2 bases and 5 bases, there was a span of 12 bases. This CDR3 region has 15 residues. The V gene's germline CDR1 is MNHNY and CDR2 SVGAGI (reference sequence). As DNA, the CDR3 is TGTGCCAGCAGTTACGCGTCAGGCCCCAATGAAAAACTGTTTTTT. Residues: CASSYASGPNEKLFF.